This TCR beta chain was found in a study of shared clonotypes between healthy human individuals. This clone was counted a few times. The V segment lost 4 bases and the J segment 0 bases; nucleotides outside the gene matches: 5. In germline, CDR1 is MDHEN, CDR2 SYDVKM. This CDR3 contains 15 residues. Produced via immunoSEQ multiplex PCR; TCRdb's table is partial and in-frame only. This table holds 450,000 to 500,000 clones, around 80% found once. The chain is built from TRBV28 and TRBJ2-7; 8 bases are shared with TRBD2. The source material was PBMCs. This TCR was recovered from a woman aged 40 to 49 in good health. Some clones in this sample may be carry-over from other donors' samples. CDR3 region: CASSSPGLGSYEQYF. The CDR3 DNA reads TGTGCCAGCAGTTCCCCGGGACTAGGCTCCTACGAGCAGTACTTC.